This T cell receptor (beta chain) derives from a study of blood T cell repertoires in COVID-19. The overall study: COVID-19 samples from acute and convalescent phases originated in the United States, Italy and Spain. PBMCs, B-cell-depleted T cells, or T cells were the source of the cDNA or gDNA that made up the material.

The junction had 9 bases not matched to a gene; V was cut back by 5 bases and J by 3 bases. CDR3 length equals 15 residues. Germline loops: CDR1 SGHTA, CDR2 FQGTGA. In the source study's methods: Cell counts per sample came from amplifying reference gene primers. Assay: immunoSEQ multiplex PCR; the TCRdb copy retains only in-frame clones and omits some. The V and J calls and clone size come from that table; D and trimming were worked out from the DNA. Of some 200,000 clones detected, about 80% appear once; the ten largest clones hold roughly 3%. The TCR comes from a human donor with acute or convalescent COVID-19. The donor label of this sample is uncertain. The sample comprised peripheral blood. V usage is TRBV7-3 and J usage is TRBJ1-1; 7 bases align to TRBD1. CDR3 protein: CASSPPTGRDTEAFF. The DNA for the CDR3 is TGTGCCAGCAGCCCCCCGACAGGGCGAGACACTGAAGCTTTCTTT.